These 21 T cell receptor beta chains share one sample of origin, sequenced in a study of CD8+ T cells in alopecia areata. After isolation, RNA underwent reverse transcription to generate cDNA as the sequencing template. TCRdb's table, derived via immunoSEQ multiplex PCR, lists solely in-frame clones and lacks some. The table lists fewer than 250,000 clones, less than 45% of them singletons, with around 0.48% in the top ten. Treatment meaning: oral pan-JAK inhibitor, 5-10 mg twice daily. The specimen was CD4+ T cells sorted from blood, collected at roughly week 30, from a patient treated with tofacitinib. The origin of the receptors is a human donor with alopecia areata.

This chain joins TRBV7-2 and TRBJ2-6; no reliable D call. In germline, CDR1 is SGHTA, CDR2 FQGNSA. CDR3 size: 16 residues. The V and J ends lost 1 base and 4 bases respectively, with 11 bases between them. CDR3 in amino acids: CASSLVSHSGANVLTF. CDR3 nucleotide sequence: TGTGCCAGCAGCTTAGTTTCGCATTCCGGGGCCAACGTCCTGACTTTC.

A few counts support this clone. The J gene is TRBJ2-7, the V gene TRBV30; 9 bases line up with TRBD2. Germline V gives CDR1 GTSNPN, CDR2 SVGIG (reference sequence). There are 14 residues in the CDR3. The ends lost 3 bases at V and 0 bases at J; junction bases unmatched: 3. The CDR3 DNA reads as TGTGCCTGGAGGAGCGGGGGGAGCTCCTACGAGCAGTACTTC. Residues: CAWRSGGSSYEQYF.

This chain links TRBV6-5 with TRBJ1-2, with 7 bases lining up with TRBD1. Germline V gene sequence: CDR1 MNHEY, CDR2 SVGAGI. The CDR3 spans 13 residues. The V segment lost 6 bases and the J segment 5 bases; nucleotides outside the gene matches: 6. The CDR3 sequence: CASSRDRLYGYTF. DNA of the CDR3: TGTGCCAGCAGCAGGGACAGACTATATGGCTACACCTTC.

This clone was observed once. This sequence joins TRBV30 and TRBJ1-3; 7 bases align to TRBD1. The CDR3 has 14 amino acids. Germline V gene data show CDR1 as GTSNPN and CDR2 as SVGIG (reference sequence). J gave up 4 bases and V 5 bases, and 8 bases lay outside the gene matches. CDR3 region: CAWRHRGAGNTIYF. The DNA of the CDR3 is TGTGCCTGGCGTCACAGGGGCGCCGGAAACACCATATATTTT.

The J gene is TRBJ2-5, the V gene TRBV29-1; 8 nucleotides match TRBD2. J gave up 4 bases and V 7 bases, and 8 bases lay outside the gene matches. Germline-derived CDR1 and CDR2 are SQVTM and ANQGSEA. CDR3 size: 13 residues. This CDR3 is CSAFSGTGETQYF. The CDR3 DNA is TGCAGCGCCTTTAGCGGGACTGGAGAGACCCAGTACTTC.

V is TRBV5-1 and J is TRBJ2-3, with unresolved D. The CDR3 sequence is 11 residues long. V was cut by 6 bases and J by 5 bases, with 7 bases left in between. Germline-derived CDR1 and CDR2 are SGHRS and YFSETQ. In DNA, the CDR3 is TGCGCCAGCATAGGCTTAGATACGCAGTATTTT. It specifies CASIGLDTQYF. The full variable domain, rest sourced from reference TRBV5-1 and TRBJ2-3, is KAGVTQTPRYLIKTRGQQVTLSCSPISGHRSVSWYQQTPGQGLQFLFEYFSETQRNKGNFPGRFSGRQFSNSRSEMNVSTLELGDSALYLCASIGLDTQYFGPGTRLTVL.

This clone has more than one count but fewer than ten. The rearrangement uses TRBV30 and TRBJ1-6; possibly TRBD1 for D (6 bases). CDR1 is GTSNPN, CDR2 SVGIG, per germline (reference sequence). This CDR3 contains 14 residues. Trimming shortened V by 2 bases and J by 8 bases, and 13 bases separated the two germline ends. CDR3 loop: CAWSSGRGDSPLHF. CDR3 sequence (DNA): TGTGCCTGGAGTTCGGGCAGGGGTGATTCACCCCTCCACTTT.

This clone has only a few counts. CDR3 in amino acids: CASSGLAATDTQYF. The DNA of the CDR3 is TGTGCCAGCAGTGGACTAGCGGCCACAGATACGCAGTATTTT. V is TRBV25-1 and J is TRBJ2-3; TRBD2 aligns across 9 bases. This CDR3 spans 14 amino acids. Unmatched junction bases numbered 1, after V lost 4 bases and J lost 2 bases. CDR1 is MGHDK, CDR2 SYGVNS, per germline.

V and J are TRBV18 and TRBJ2-1; no clear D. Germline CDR1 reads KGHSH; CDR2 reads LQKENI. V lost 1 base and J 9 bases, leaving 4 bases between the germline ends. CDR3 length equals 11 residues. The CDR3 DNA is TGTGCCAGCTCACCACTCGCTGAGCAGTTCTTC. Its protein is CASSPLAEQFF.

The chain employs TRBV5-1 and TRBJ2-7; D remains ambiguous. From germline, CDR1 is SGHRS and CDR2 YFSETQ. This CDR3 has 13 residues. V lost 0 bases, J lost 4 bases, and 8 bases lay in between. The CDR3 reads CASSLAADYEQYF. For the CDR3, the DNA is TGCGCCAGCAGCTTGGCCGCGGATTACGAGCAGTACTTC.

This chain joins TRBV7-2 and TRBJ2-3, with 7 bases identical to TRBD2. V lost 2 bases, J lost 5 bases, and 7 bases stayed unmatched. The germline V gene has CDR1 SGHTA and CDR2 FQGNSA. This CDR3 comprises 15 residues. CDR3 amino acids: CASSLSGGAIDTQYF. CDR3 nucleotide sequence: TGTGCCAGCAGCTTATCGGGGGGAGCGATAGATACGCAGTATTTT.

A few counts support this clone. The V and J genes are TRBV4-1 and TRBJ1-1; D is possibly TRBD1 (5 bases). The CDR3 loop spans 16 amino acids. V dropped 0 bases and J dropped 0 bases, with 11 bases sitting between them. The V gene's germline CDR1 is MGHRA and CDR2 YSYEKL. Written as DNA, the CDR3 is TGCGCCAGCAGCCAAGATCGAGGGACTATGAACACTGAAGCTTTCTTT. It encodes CASSQDRGTMNTEAFF.

The chain uses TRBV5-1 and TRBJ2-6; no reliable D call. Germline CDR1 is SGHRS and CDR2 is YFSETQ. The CDR3 contains 15 residues. V shed 5 bases and J shed 3 bases, with 12 bases lying between them. The CDR3 here is CASSSRGDGANVLTF. In nucleotides, the CDR3 is TGCGCCAGCAGTTCTCGAGGAGATGGGGCCAACGTCCTGACTTTC.

The chain uses TRBV6-4 and TRBJ1-3; 8 bases match TRBD1. There are 16 residues in the CDR3. J lost 4 bases, V lost 6 bases, and 11 bases had no gene match. Germline CDR1 is MRHNA and CDR2 is SNTAGT. CDR3 in amino acids: CASSHRQGLRGNTIYF. CDR3 in DNA: TGTGCCAGCAGCCATCGACAGGGGCTAAGAGGAAACACCATATATTTT.

This chain links TRBV30 with TRBJ2-5; D ambiguous. The V end lost 5 bases, the J end lost 2 bases, and 18 bases lay between the germline ends. The length of the CDR3 is 15 residues. Germline V gene data show CDR1 as GTSNPN and CDR2 as SVGIG (reference sequence). The CDR3 loop reads CAWFSPLQKQETQYF. DNA of the CDR3: TGTGCCTGGTTCTCTCCTCTCCAGAAACAAGAGACCCAGTACTTC.

This sequence joins TRBV10-2 and TRBJ1-1; D not resolved. V shed 10 bases and J shed 1 base, with 13 bases lying between them. CDR1 and CDR2 (germline): WSHSY, SAAADI. The CDR3 sequence is 13 residues long. The CDR3 region is CATKPSGNTEAFF. CDR3 bases: TGCGCCACCAAGCCGTCTGGGAACACTGAAGCTTTCTTT.

The chain recombines TRBV2 with TRBJ2-7; D is undetermined. Germline-derived CDR1 and CDR2 are SNHLY and FYNNEI. The length of the CDR3 is 15 residues. V lost 5 bases, J lost 1 base, and 15 bases lay in between. This CDR3 is CASSPTGLRSYEQYF. As DNA, the CDR3 is TGTGCCAGCAGTCCGACCGGGCTCAGATCCTACGAGCAGTACTTC.

The chain joins TRBV7-2 to TRBJ2-2; D gene uncertain. V lost 6 bases and J lost 3, with 8 bases in between. Germline CDR1 is SGHTA and CDR2 is FQGNSA. This CDR3 has 13 residues. Here the CDR3 reads CASSQTYTGELFF. CDR3 in DNA: TGTGCCAGCAGTCAAACCTACACCGGGGAGCTGTTTTTT. The full variable domain, with the rest looked up from reference TRBV7-2 and TRBJ2-2, is GAGVSQSPSNKVTEKGKDVELRCDPISGHTALYWYRQSLGQGLEFLIYFQGNSAPDKSGLPSDRFSAERTGGSVSTLTIQRTQQEDSAVYLCASSQTYTGELFFGEGSRLTVL.

This chain joins TRBV5-6 and TRBJ1-4; 8 bases fit TRBD1. Germline V gene sequence: CDR1 SGHDT, CDR2 YYEEEE. V was clipped by 3 bases and J by 5 bases; unmatched bases: 9. CDR3 length: 16 residues. CDR3 sequence: CASSWGTGTGNEKLFF. The CDR3 DNA is TGTGCCAGCAGCTGGGGGACCGGGACAGGCAATGAAAAACTGTTTTTT. The full variable domain, in which reference TRBV5-6 and TRBJ1-4 provide the parts outside the CDR3, is DAGVTQSPTHLIKTRGQQVTLRCSPKSGHDTVSWYQQALGQGPQFIFQYYEEEERQRGNFPDRFSGHQFPNYSSELNVNALLLGDSALYLCASSWGTGTGNEKLFFGSGTQLSVL.

The rearrangement joins TRBV6-1 to TRBJ2-7, with 10 bases aligning to TRBD2. The CDR3 covers 14 residues. V gave up 7 bases and J gave up 5 bases; unmatched junction bases: 8. CDR1 and CDR2 from the germline V gene are MNHNS and SASEGT. The CDR3 coding sequence is TGTGCCAGCATTCCAGCGGGAGGGGCCCACGAGCAGTACTTC. This sequence encodes CASIPAGGAHEQYF.

The table lists this clone with a few counts. V is TRBV29-1 and J is TRBJ2-1; 10 bases match TRBD1. The CDR3 loop spans 13 amino acids. CDR1 and CDR2 (germline): SQVTM, ANQGSEA. After removal of 6 bases from V and 5 bases from J, the junction contained 4 bases not matched to a gene. CDR3 in amino acids: CSVGQGIDNEQFF. In nucleotides, the CDR3 is TGCAGCGTGGGACAGGGGATCGACAATGAGCAGTTCTTC.